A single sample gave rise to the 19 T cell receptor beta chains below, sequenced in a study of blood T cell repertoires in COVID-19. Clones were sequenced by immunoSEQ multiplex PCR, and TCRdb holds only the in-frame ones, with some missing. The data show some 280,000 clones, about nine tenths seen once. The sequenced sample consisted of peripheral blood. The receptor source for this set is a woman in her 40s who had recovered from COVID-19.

The CDR3 DNA sequence: TGCGCCAGCAGCTTGACCGGGACAGGGGGTGATTATGAGCAGTTCTTC. This encodes CASSLTGTGGDYEQFF. The chain employs TRBV5-1 and TRBJ2-1; TRBD1 aligns across 11 bases. Trimming cost V 1 base and J 8 bases; bases outside gene matches: 8. The CDR3 runs to 16 residues. Per the germline V gene, CDR1 is SGHRS and CDR2 is YFSETQ.

As DNA, the CDR3 is TGTGCCAGCAGTCAGGGACTAGCGGACACCAATGAGCAGTTCTTC. It specifies CASSQGLADTNEQFF. The V and J genes are TRBV6-5 and TRBJ2-1, with 11 bases matching TRBD2. The V gene end was trimmed by 5 bases and the J gene end by 6 bases; junction bases not matched to a gene: 6. Germline loops: CDR1 MNHEY, CDR2 SVGAGI. The CDR3 length is 15 residues.

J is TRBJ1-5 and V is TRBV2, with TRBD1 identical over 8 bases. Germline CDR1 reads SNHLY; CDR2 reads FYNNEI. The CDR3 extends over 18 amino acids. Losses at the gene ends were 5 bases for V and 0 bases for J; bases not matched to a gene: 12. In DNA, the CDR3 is TGTGCCAGCAGTTGGACCGGGACAGGAGGATATAGCAATCAGCCCCAGCATTTT. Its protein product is CASSWTGTGGYSNQPQHF.

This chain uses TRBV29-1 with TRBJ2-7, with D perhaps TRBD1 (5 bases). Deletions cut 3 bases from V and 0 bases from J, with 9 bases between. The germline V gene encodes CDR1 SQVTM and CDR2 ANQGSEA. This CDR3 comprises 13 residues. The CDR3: CSVEATDSYEQYF. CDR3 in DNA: TGCAGCGTTGAGGCGACAGACTCCTACGAGCAGTACTTC.

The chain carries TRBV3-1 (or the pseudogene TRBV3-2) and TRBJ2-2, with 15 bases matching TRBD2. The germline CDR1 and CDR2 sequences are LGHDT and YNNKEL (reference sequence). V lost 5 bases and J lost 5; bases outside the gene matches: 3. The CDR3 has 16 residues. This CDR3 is CASSRGTSGRTGELFF. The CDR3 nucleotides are TGTGCCAGCAGCAGAGGGACTAGCGGGAGGACCGGGGAGCTGTTTTTT.

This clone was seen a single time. The CDR3 DNA reads as TGTGCCTGGAGTGGGAGTGGGGCCAACGTCCTGACTTTC. Protein product: CAWSGSGANVLTF. The rearrangement joins TRBV30 to TRBJ2-6; D call uncertain. Germline values: CDR1 GTSNPN, CDR2 SVGIG (reference sequence). The CDR3 runs to 13 residues. V gave up 1 base and J gave up 3 bases, with 4 bases separating them.

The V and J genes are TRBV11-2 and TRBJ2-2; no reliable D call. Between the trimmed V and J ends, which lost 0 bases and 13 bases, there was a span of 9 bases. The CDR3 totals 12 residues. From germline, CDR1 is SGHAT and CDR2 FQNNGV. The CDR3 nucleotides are TGTGCCAGCAGCTTAGAGGCGCAGCGGCTGTTTTTT. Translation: CASSLEAQRLFF.

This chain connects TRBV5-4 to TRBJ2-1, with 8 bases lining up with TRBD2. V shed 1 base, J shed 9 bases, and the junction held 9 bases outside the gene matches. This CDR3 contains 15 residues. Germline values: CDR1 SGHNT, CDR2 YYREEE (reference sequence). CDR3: CASSLLERELGEQFF. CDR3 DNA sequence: TGTGCCAGCAGCTTGTTGGAGCGGGAGTTAGGTGAGCAGTTCTTC.

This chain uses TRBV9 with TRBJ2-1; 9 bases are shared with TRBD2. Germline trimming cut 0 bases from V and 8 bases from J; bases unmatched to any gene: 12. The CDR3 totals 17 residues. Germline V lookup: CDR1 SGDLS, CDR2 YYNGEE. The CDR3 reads CASSVAVAGVGPDEQFF. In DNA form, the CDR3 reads TGTGCCAGCAGCGTAGCTGTAGCGGGAGTCGGTCCGGATGAGCAGTTCTTC.

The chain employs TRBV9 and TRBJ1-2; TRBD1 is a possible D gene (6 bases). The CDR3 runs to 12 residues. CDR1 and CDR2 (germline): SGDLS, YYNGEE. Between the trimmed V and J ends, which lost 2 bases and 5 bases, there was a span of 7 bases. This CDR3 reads CASSVQGYGYTF. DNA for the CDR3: TGTGCCAGCAGCGTGCAGGGGTATGGCTACACCTTC.

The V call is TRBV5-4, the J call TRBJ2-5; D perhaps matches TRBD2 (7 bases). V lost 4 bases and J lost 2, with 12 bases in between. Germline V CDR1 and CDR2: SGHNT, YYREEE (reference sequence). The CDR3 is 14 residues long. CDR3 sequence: CASSGGGDQETQYF. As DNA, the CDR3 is TGTGCCAGCAGCGGAGGGGGGGATCAAGAGACCCAGTACTTC. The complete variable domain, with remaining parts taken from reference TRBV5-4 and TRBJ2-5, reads ETGVTQSPTHLIKTRGQQVTLRCSSQSGHNTVSWYQQALGQGPQFIFQYYREEENGRGNFPPRFSGLQFPNYSSELNVNALELDDSALYLCASSGGGDQETQYFGPGTRLLVL.

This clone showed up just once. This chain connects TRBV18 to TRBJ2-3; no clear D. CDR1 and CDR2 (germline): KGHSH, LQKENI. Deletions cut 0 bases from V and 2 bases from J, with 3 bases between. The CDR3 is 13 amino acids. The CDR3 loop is CASSPPATDTQYF. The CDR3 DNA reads TGTGCCAGCTCACCACCGGCCACAGATACGCAGTATTTT.

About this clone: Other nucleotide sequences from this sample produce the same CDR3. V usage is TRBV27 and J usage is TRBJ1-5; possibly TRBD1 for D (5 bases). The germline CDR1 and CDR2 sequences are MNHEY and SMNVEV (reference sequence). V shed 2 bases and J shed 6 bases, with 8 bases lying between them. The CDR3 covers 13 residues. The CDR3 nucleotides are TGTGCCAGCAGTTTAGCGGGGGGTCAGCCCCAGCATTTT. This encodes CASSLAGGQPQHF.

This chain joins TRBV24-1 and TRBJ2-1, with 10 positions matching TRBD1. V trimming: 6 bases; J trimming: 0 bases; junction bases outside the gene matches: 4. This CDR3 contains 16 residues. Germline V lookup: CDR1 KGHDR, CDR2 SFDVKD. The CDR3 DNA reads TGTGCCACCAGTATTGACAGGGGGCCCTCCTACAATGAGCAGTTCTTC. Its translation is CATSIDRGPSYNEQFF.

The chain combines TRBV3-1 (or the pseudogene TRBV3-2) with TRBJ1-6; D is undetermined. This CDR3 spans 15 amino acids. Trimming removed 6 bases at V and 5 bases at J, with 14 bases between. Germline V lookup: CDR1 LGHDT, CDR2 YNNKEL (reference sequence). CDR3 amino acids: CASSQSAGNNSPLHF. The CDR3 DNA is TGTGCCAGCAGTCAGTCGGCGGGGAATAATTCACCCCTCCACTTT.

CDR3 DNA sequence: TGTGCCTGGATGGGGGGTTGGGGTTCGGGGTCTGGAAACACCATATATTTT. It encodes CAWMGGWGSGSGNTIYF. This rearrangement joins TRBV30 to TRBJ1-3, with a possible D match to TRBD1 (5 bases). Germline V lookup: CDR1 GTSNPN, CDR2 SVGIG (reference sequence). CDR3 length: 17 residues. V lost 4 bases, J lost 1 base, and 20 bases lay in between.

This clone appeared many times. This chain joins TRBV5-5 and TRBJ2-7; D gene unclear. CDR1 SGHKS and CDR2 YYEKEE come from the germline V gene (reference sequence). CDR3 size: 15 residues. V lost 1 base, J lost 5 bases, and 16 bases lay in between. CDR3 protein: CASSLPSGVLDEQYF. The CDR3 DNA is TGTGCCAGCAGCTTGCCATCCGGTGTTCTGGACGAGCAGTACTTC.

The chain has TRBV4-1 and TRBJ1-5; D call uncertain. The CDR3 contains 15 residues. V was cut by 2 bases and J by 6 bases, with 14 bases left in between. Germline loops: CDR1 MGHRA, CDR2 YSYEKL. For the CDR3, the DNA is TGCGCCAGCAGCCAATTACTAGGGAGTAGTCAGCCCCAGCATTTT. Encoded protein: CASSQLLGSSQPQHF.

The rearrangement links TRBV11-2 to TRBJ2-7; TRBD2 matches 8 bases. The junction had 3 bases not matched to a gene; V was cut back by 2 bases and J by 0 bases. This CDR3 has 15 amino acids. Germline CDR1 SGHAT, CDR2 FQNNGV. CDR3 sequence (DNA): TGTGCCAGCAGCTTAATAGCGGGAAGCTCCTACGAGCAGTACTTC. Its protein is CASSLIAGSSYEQYF.